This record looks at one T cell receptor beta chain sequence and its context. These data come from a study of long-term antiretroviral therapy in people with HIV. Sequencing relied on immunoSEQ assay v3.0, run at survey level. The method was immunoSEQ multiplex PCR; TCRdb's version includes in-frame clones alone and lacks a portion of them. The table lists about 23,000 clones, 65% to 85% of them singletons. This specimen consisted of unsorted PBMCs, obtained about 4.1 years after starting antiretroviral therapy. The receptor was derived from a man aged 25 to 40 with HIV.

The chain's CDR3 is CASSPELAGNYDEQFF. In nucleotides, the CDR3 is TGTGCCAGCAGCCCGGAGCTAGCGGGAAATTATGATGAGCAGTTCTTC. V usage is TRBV4-2 and J usage is TRBJ2-1; 9 bases are a match to TRBD2. The germline gives CDR1 LGHNA, CDR2 YNFKEQ. The CDR3 length is 16 residues. Trimming at V came to 4 bases and at J to 8 bases, leaving 12 bases not matched to a gene.